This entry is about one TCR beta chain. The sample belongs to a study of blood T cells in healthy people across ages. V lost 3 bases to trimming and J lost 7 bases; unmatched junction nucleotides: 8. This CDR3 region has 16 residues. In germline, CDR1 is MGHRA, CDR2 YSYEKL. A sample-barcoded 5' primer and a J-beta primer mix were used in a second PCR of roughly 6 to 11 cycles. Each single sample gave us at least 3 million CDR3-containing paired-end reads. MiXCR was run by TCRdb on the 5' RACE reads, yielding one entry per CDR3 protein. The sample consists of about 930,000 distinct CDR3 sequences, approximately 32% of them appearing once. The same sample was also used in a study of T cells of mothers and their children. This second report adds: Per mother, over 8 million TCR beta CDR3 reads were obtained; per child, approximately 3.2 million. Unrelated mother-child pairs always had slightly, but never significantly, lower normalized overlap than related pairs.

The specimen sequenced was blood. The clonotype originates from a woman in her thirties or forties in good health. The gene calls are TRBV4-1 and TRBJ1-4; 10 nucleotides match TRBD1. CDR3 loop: CASSHGGQGSAEKLFF. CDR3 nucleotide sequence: TGCGCCAGCAGCCACGGGGGACAGGGGAGTGCTGAAAAACTGTTTTTT.